The following is a TCR beta chain sequence with its context. Antigen unknown. The data stem from a study of cytomegalovirus exposure and HLA in healthy donors. About the study: The roughly 110 validation repertoires used the same platform as the 666 first-cohort repertoires, a later analysis reported.

The CDR3 extends over 17 amino acids. Trimming took off 1 base at V and 0 bases at J, with 15 bases between the two ends. The V gene's germline CDR1 is SGHTA and CDR2 FQGNSA. Study findings and constraints: The classifier, whose performance was assessed in both the original and validation cohorts, reportedly diagnosed cytomegalovirus status with high specificity and sensitivity.

Measured with immunoSEQ multiplex PCR; TCRdb has only the in-frame clones, and not every one. The sample contains some 250,000 clones, 80% to 95% of which appear only once. The chain uses TRBV7-2 and TRBJ1-2, with a tentative D call TRBD1 (5 bases). Sequenced material: PBMCs. This TCR was sampled from a woman aged 25 to 39 in good health and CMV-seronegative. The CDR3 sequence is CASSLGGTGVANYGYTF. The CDR3 DNA sequence: TGTGCCAGCAGCTTAGGAGGGACCGGGGTAGCTAACTATGGCTACACCTTC. Looking up the rest from reference TRBV7-2 and TRBJ1-2 gives the full variable domain: GAGVSQSPSNKVTEKGKDVELRCDPISGHTALYWYRQSLGQGLEFLIYFQGNSAPDKSGLPSDRFSAERTGGSVSTLTIQRTQQEDSAVYLCASSLGGTGVANYGYTFGSGTRLTVV.